These 21 T cell receptor beta chains came from one sample sequenced in a study of T-cell memory formation after mild COVID-19. TCRdb redid the calling of the 5' RACE reads with MiXCR, one entry per CDR3 protein. The profile shows around 390,000 distinct CDR3 sequences, more than 15% of them singletons. The material sequenced was PBMCs or a T cell subset sorted from them (not recorded which). These receptors were collected from a man younger than 35 who had mild COVID-19 (a few samples of this study predate the infection). Cell type and time point are not known.

V gene TRBV4-1 combines with J gene TRBJ1-5; D is undetermined. Per germline, CDR1 MGHRA and CDR2 YSYEKL. This CDR3 spans 13 amino acids. Trimming took 1 base from V and 5 from J, leaving 6 bases between them. For the CDR3, the DNA is TGCGCCAGCAGCCAAGGCTGGGATCAGCCCCAGCATTTT. The encoded protein is CASSQGWDQPQHF.

This clonotype was counted ten times or more. The chain couples TRBV5-4 to TRBJ2-5; TRBD2 aligns across 8 bases. The CDR3 totals 15 residues. Germline V gene sequence: CDR1 SGHNT, CDR2 YYREEE (reference sequence). The junction had 8 bases not matched to a gene; V was cut back by 2 bases and J by 5 bases. CDR3 loop: CASSLSAGAGETQYF. The CDR3 DNA is TGTGCCAGCAGCTTATCAGCGGGGGCGGGTGAGACCCAGTACTTC.

The chain has TRBV4-2 and TRBJ1-2; no definite D call. The CDR3 has 16 amino acids. Germline CDR1 reads LGHNA; CDR2 reads YNFKEQ. V shed 3 bases and J shed 4 bases, with 18 bases lying between them. This chain's CDR3 is CASSQAFRTAGYGYTF. CDR3 nucleotides: TGTGCCAGCAGCCAGGCCTTCCGGACCGCGGGCTATGGCTACACCTTC.

This clonotype was seen more than once but under ten times. The chain carries TRBV6-5 and TRBJ2-7; no clear D. The germline V and J ends were trimmed by 0 bases and 0 bases, with 12 bases remaining between them. CDR3 length: 16 residues. The germline CDR1 and CDR2 sequences are MNHEY and SVGAGI. The chain's CDR3 is CASSYSGTLSSYEQYF. The CDR3 DNA follows: TGTGCCAGCAGTTACTCAGGCACCTTAAGCTCCTACGAGCAGTACTTC.

This rearrangement joins TRBV7-6 to TRBJ2-1; D remains unclear. CDR1 is SGHVS and CDR2 is FNYEAQ in the germline V gene. V lost 3 bases to trimming and J lost 5 bases, with 8 bases between them. The CDR3 totals 13 residues. CDR3 loop: CASSLRLNNEQFF. The CDR3 nucleotides are TGTGCCAGCAGCTTGCGATTAAACAATGAGCAGTTCTTC.

The genes are TRBV4-1 and TRBJ1-3; the D gene is possibly TRBD1 (6 bases). The CDR3 is 16 amino acids. V was clipped by 2 bases and J by 4 bases, with 15 bases between them. The germline V gene has CDR1 MGHRA and CDR2 YSYEKL. This CDR3 reads CASSQPAGARGNTIYF. The CDR3 DNA reads TGCGCCAGCAGCCAACCCGCGGGGGCTCGGGGAAACACCATATATTTT.

This clonotype came up a few times. V gene TRBV18 combines with J gene TRBJ2-7, with TRBD2 matching over 7 bases. J lost 0 bases, V lost 2 bases, and 1 base had no gene match. The CDR3 runs to 14 residues. Germline V gene data show CDR1 as KGHSH and CDR2 as LQKENI. In nucleotides, the CDR3 is TGTGCCAGCTCACCATGGGAGGGCTCCTACGAGCAGTACGTC. Its translation is CASSPWEGSYEQYV.

The V call is TRBV7-2, the J call TRBJ1-5; TRBD1 aligns across 10 bases. This CDR3 has 15 amino acids. V shed 5 bases and J 8 bases; nucleotides not matched to a gene: 9. The germline gives CDR1 SGHTA, CDR2 FQGNSA. CDR3 sequence reads: CASSTRTGGFEPQHF. The CDR3 bases are TGTGCCAGCAGCACCCGGACAGGGGGATTTGAGCCCCAGCATTTT. Supplemented by reference TRBV7-2 and TRBJ1-5, the full variable domain reads GAGVSQSPSNKVTEKGKDVELRCDPISGHTALYWYRQSLGQGLEFLIYFQGNSAPDKSGLPSDRFSAERTGGSVSTLTIQRTQQEDSAVYLCASSTRTGGFEPQHFGDGTRLSIL.

In this sample, this clonotype turned up a few times. The chain is built from TRBV28 and TRBJ1-5, with TRBD1 matching 12 bases. This CDR3 has 15 amino acids. Germline V gene lookup returns CDR1 MDHEN and CDR2 SYDVKM. After removal of 7 bases from V and 8 bases from J, the junction contained 9 bases not matched to a gene. The CDR3 sequence is CASTLGQGAGEPQHF. CDR3 nucleotides: TGTGCCAGCACCCTGGGACAGGGGGCAGGGGAGCCCCAGCATTTT.

This clonotype was recorded only once. The rearrangement joins TRBV10-3 to TRBJ2-5, with a weak D call TRBD1 (5 bases). Germline CDR1 and CDR2: ENHRY and SYGVKD. Trimming took 7 bases from V and 5 from J, leaving 20 bases between them. CDR3 length equals 15 residues. The CDR3: CAITLTAPRRETQYF. CDR3 in DNA: TGTGCCATCACCCTGACAGCCCCCCGACGCGAGACCCAGTACTTC.

Relative to its sample, this clonotype is medium-sized (0.01 to 0.1%). The J gene is TRBJ2-7, the V gene TRBV29-1; tentatively, D is TRBD1 (6 bases). Germline CDR1 and CDR2: SQVTM and ANQGSEA. The CDR3 is 13 amino acids. Trimming cost V 6 bases and J 1 base, with 13 bases left between them. Here the CDR3 reads CSVYTGSSYEQYF. For the CDR3, the DNA is TGCAGCGTATATACAGGGTCATCCTACGAGCAGTACTTC.

The sample holds many counts of this clonotype. The rearrangement links TRBV29-1 to TRBJ2-3; 9 nucleotides line up with TRBD1. The CDR3 loop spans 15 amino acids. V trimming: 4 bases; J trimming: 2 bases; junction bases outside the gene matches: 7. Germline assignment: CDR1 SQVTM and CDR2 ANQGSEA. The DNA of the CDR3 is TGCAGCGTTGCCTTCGGGACAGGGTCCACAGATACGCAGTATTTT. It yields the protein CSVAFGTGSTDTQYF.

V is TRBV5-4 and J is TRBJ2-3, with a weak D call TRBD2 (6 bases). Trimming stripped 7 bases from V and 1 base from J, with 16 bases between. Germline-derived CDR1 and CDR2 are SGHNT and YYREEE (reference sequence). This CDR3 is built from 15 residues. CDR3 amino acids: CASPGEPGGTDTQYF. The CDR3 bases are TGTGCCAGCCCCGGGGAACCGGGGGGCACAGATACGCAGTATTTT.

This clonotype came up a few times. The chain has TRBV21-1 and TRBJ2-2; whether TRBD2, the table's D call, matches the DNA was not checked. TRBV21-1 is designated a pseudogene. The CDR3 contains 18 residues. The CDR3 here is CASSRGGGRIPWTGELFF. CDR3 sequence (DNA): TGTGCCAGCAGCCGGGGAGGCGGGCGAATTCCGTGGACCGGGGAGCTGTTTTTT.

This sequence joins TRBV6-5 and TRBJ2-1, with 15 nucleotides matching TRBD2. The CDR3 has 20 residues. Germline V gene sequence: CDR1 MNHEY, CDR2 SVGAGI. V lost 0 bases, J lost 0 bases, and 6 bases stayed unmatched. Here the CDR3 reads CASSYSGTSGGISSYNEQFF. CDR3 bases: TGTGCCAGCAGTTACTCTGGGACTAGCGGGGGGATAAGCTCCTACAATGAGCAGTTCTTC.

This clonotype was observed a handful of times. The chain employs TRBV5-6 and TRBJ2-1; the D gene is possibly TRBD1 (5 bases). CDR3 length: 14 amino acids. V lost 0 bases, J lost 3 bases, and 7 bases lay in between. Germline CDR1 reads SGHDT; CDR2 reads YYEEEE. CDR3 sequence (DNA): TGTGCCAGCAGCTTGGTCACAGGCTACAATGAGCAGTTCTTC. This encodes CASSLVTGYNEQFF. The full variable domain, its missing parts supplied by reference TRBV5-6 and TRBJ2-1, is DAGVTQSPTHLIKTRGQQVTLRCSPKSGHDTVSWYQQALGQGPQFIFQYYEEEERQRGNFPDRFSGHQFPNYSSELNVNALLLGDSALYLCASSLVTGYNEQFFGPGTRLTVL.

This clonotype has a single count. The J gene is TRBJ2-2, the V gene TRBV12-3 or TRBV12-4; 11 nucleotides line up with TRBD1. Unmatched junction bases numbered 10, after V lost 8 bases and J lost 5 bases. CDR3 length: 16 residues. CDR3 amino acids: CASPVGDRGGTGELFF. The CDR3 coding sequence is TGTGCCAGCCCTGTAGGGGACAGGGGGGGAACCGGGGAGCTGTTTTTT.

CDR3: CASRGLARRETQYF. CDR3 in DNA: TGCGCCAGCCGGGGACTAGCAAGGAGAGAGACCCAGTACTTC. This chain links TRBV5-1 with TRBJ2-5; 9 bases match TRBD2. The V gene's germline CDR1 is SGHRS and CDR2 YFSETQ. The CDR3 is made up of 14 amino acids. Trimming removed 7 bases from V and 4 bases from J; junction bases left unmatched: 8.

This chain joins TRBV2 and TRBJ2-7, with D unresolved. The germline V and J ends were trimmed by 4 bases and 5 bases, with 6 bases remaining between them. CDR3 length equals 11 residues. Germline V gene data show CDR1 as SNHLY and CDR2 as FYNNEI. This CDR3 is CASSGDNEQYF. CDR3 DNA: TGTGCCAGCAGTGGGGATAACGAGCAGTACTTC.

This chain uses TRBV7-2 with TRBJ1-4; D ambiguous. CDR3 length: 13 residues. Trimming shortened V by 1 base and J by 8 bases, and 8 bases separated the two germline ends. From germline, CDR1 is SGHTA and CDR2 FQGNSA. The CDR3 region has the DNA TGTGCCAGCAGCTTAGAGCTCCGCGAAAAACTGTTTTTT. Protein product: CASSLELREKLFF.

This clonotype is labeled as medium-sized. The chain is built from TRBV7-9 and TRBJ2-1; D remains ambiguous. Trimming stripped 3 bases from V and 12 bases from J, with 9 bases between. This CDR3 is built from 11 residues. The germline CDR1 and CDR2 sequences are SEHNR and FQNEAQ (reference sequence). This CDR3 is CASSFNRRQFF. The CDR3 DNA sequence: TGTGCCAGCAGCTTCAATCGGAGGCAGTTCTTC.